The clone carrying this TCR beta chain has just a few counts. Its antigen is still unknown. This sample was included in a study of regulatory T cells in long-lasting Graves disease. Study results and limitations: Whereas roughly 1,000 public clonotypes were shared by new patients, persistent patients shared more, at a few thousand.

Time point of the sample: newly diagnosed GD, antithyroid drugs for less than 3 months. From RNA extracted from PBMCs, the TCR library was made. Patients all came to the study from an endocrinology department in Xi'an, China. The germline CDR1 and CDR2 sequences are MNHEY and SMNVEV (reference sequence). This CDR3 has 16 amino acids. V lost 1 base and J lost 3, with 10 bases in between. Library construction for TCR beta used iRepertoire HTBI primers and Arm-PCR of CDR3 regions. MiXCR, applied by TCRdb to the multiplex PCR reads, yields one record per CDR3 protein. The profile shows 530,000 or so distinct CDR3 sequences, about 16% of them singletons. This sample was also put to use in a study of T cells in Graves' hyperthyroidism and ophthalmopathy. Per that paper: Hyperthyroidism in the patients, aged 18 to 65, was newly diagnosed and under 2 months in duration. Ophthalmopathy was predicted by the model a median of roughly 6.6 months ahead of onset.

Sequenced material: peripheral blood mononuclear cells (PBMCs), taken at new diagnosis, from a patient treated with antithyroid drugs. The clonotype comes from a man younger than 35 with Graves disease. The rearrangement joins TRBV27 to TRBJ2-6, with D possibly being TRBD1 (6 bases). For the CDR3, the DNA is TGTGCCAGCAGTTTATTAGGGGGAAATGGGGCCAACGTCCTGACTTTC. Translation: CASSLLGGNGANVLTF.